This T cell receptor beta chain is from a study of CXCR3-negative and CXCR3-positive naive CD8 T cells. As for the study in general: Per library, roughly 1.6 +/- 0.3 million reads; 120 million to 150 million TRB reads overall.

On this clonotype: Its antigen is unidentified.

Overall study results and limits: Naive subsets showed comparable surface CD5, and TCR interaction strength was also inferred from TRB CDR3 physicochemistry. For CXCR3-positive naive cells, TRB CDR3s were more hydrophobic than those of CXCR3-negative naive cells. Whereas both naive subsets had comparably high diversity, memory CD8+ cells had much lower diversity.

The CDR3 is 13 residues long. Germline assignment: CDR1 MNHEY and CDR2 SMNVEV (reference sequence). The libraries of TRB cDNA were prepared using 5' RACE with UMI labels. TCRdb re-called the 5' RACE reads; one entry per CDR3 protein, DNA not given. The sample has roughly 50,000 distinct CDR3 sequences. The sequence came from a human donor in good health. Some clones in this sample may be carry-over from other donors' samples. The J gene is TRBJ1-1, the V gene TRBV27; TCRdb proposes TRBD1, but this gene call is untestable without DNA. Sample: naive CXCR3+ CD8+ T cells from blood. Subset in this sample: CD45RO-CCR7+CD27+CD95- naive CD8+ T cells expressing CXCR3 (TNR3+). CDR3 region: CASNFPGSTEAFF.